These 2 T cell receptor beta chains were all obtained from the same sample, sequenced in a study of spatial heterogeneity in lung cancer. Time point: sample taken at primary tumor resection. Unsorted samples of tumor, nontumor lung or frozen PBMC had their whole RNA sequenced. TCRdb redid the calling of the 5' RACE reads with MiXCR, one entry per CDR3 protein. This sample yields roughly 23,000 distinct CDR3 sequences, of which 4.7% are seen a single time; roughly 5.2% belongs to the top ten. The starting material was PBMCs, obtained at surgery. The receptors here all came from a male donor with early-stage non-small cell lung cancer.

This clonotype was picked up many times. The chain employs TRBV27 and TRBJ2-5; TRBD1 matches 11 bases. The J segment lost 4 bases and the V segment lost 6 bases, leaving 7 bases of the junction unmatched. Germline V gene lookup returns CDR1 MNHEY and CDR2 SMNVEV (reference sequence). This CDR3 has 15 residues. Written as DNA, the CDR3 is TGTGCCAGCAGGACCGGGACAGGGGGGTTAGAGACCCAGTACTTC. This translates into CASRTGTGGLETQYF.

The V gene is TRBV18, the J gene TRBJ1-1; TRBD1 is a possible D gene (5 bases). V was cut by 3 bases and J by 1 base, with 9 bases left in between. The CDR3 loop spans 14 amino acids. From germline, CDR1 is KGHSH and CDR2 LQKENI. CDR3 in amino acids: CASSPRDRNTEAFF. DNA of the CDR3: TGTGCCAGCTCACCTCGAGACAGGAACACTGAAGCTTTCTTT. The full variable domain, rest sourced from reference TRBV18 and TRBJ1-1, is NAGVMQNPRHLVRRRGQEARLRCSPMKGHSHVYWYRQLPEEGLKFMVYLQKENIIDESGMPKERFSAEFPKEGPSILRIQQVVRGDSAAYFCASSPRDRNTEAFFGQGTRLTVV.